Presented here are 30 T cell receptor beta chains from one specimen sequenced in a study of T-cell memory formation after mild COVID-19. TCRdb fed the 5' RACE reads into MiXCR, producing one record per CDR3 protein. Among some 120,000 distinct CDR3 sequences, roughly 15% were seen once, and the ten largest hold 14%. Sequencing was carried out using PBMCs or a T cell subset sorted from them (not recorded which). The receptors stem from an adult woman who had mild COVID-19 (a few samples of this study predate the infection). Cell type and time point are not known.

The rearrangement links TRBV6-1 to TRBJ2-2, with D tentatively TRBD1 (5 bases). Germline-derived CDR1 and CDR2 are MNHNS and SASEGT. Trimming stripped 5 bases from V and 8 bases from J, with 6 bases between. The CDR3 is 11 amino acids. CDR3 coding DNA: TGTGCCAGCAGTTGGACAGGGGAGCTGTTTTTT. Translating it yields CASSWTGELFF.

The V call is TRBV18, the J call TRBJ1-2, with D perhaps TRBD1 (5 bases). This CDR3 comprises 13 residues. Germline CDR1 reads KGHSH; CDR2 reads LQKENI. V lost 2 bases, J lost 10 bases, and 14 bases lay in between. For the CDR3, the DNA is TGTGCCAGCTCACCAAGCAGGGAATCATACTACACCTTC. This gives the protein CASSPSRESYYTF.

There are a few counts of this clonotype. The chain recombines TRBV5-1 with TRBJ1-2, with 8 positions matching TRBD1. The CDR3 is 14 amino acids. Trimming took 1 base from V and 7 from J; bases not matched to a gene: 6. CDR1 and CDR2 (germline): SGHRS, YFSETQ. This CDR3 reads CASSLRAGGSGYTF. The CDR3 region has the DNA TGCGCCAGCAGCTTGAGAGCAGGGGGCAGTGGCTACACCTTC.

The J gene is TRBJ1-1, the V gene TRBV6-2 or TRBV6-3; D may be TRBD1 (6 bases). Trimming stripped 2 bases from V and 4 bases from J, with 11 bases between. Germline values: CDR1 MNHEY, CDR2 SVGEGT. The CDR3 spans 14 residues. The CDR3 nucleotides are TGTGCCAGCAGTTACGAGGGGACATCCACTGAAGCTTTCTTT. It translates to CASSYEGTSTEAFF.

The rearrangement uses TRBV7-9 and TRBJ2-3, with 11 bases lining up with TRBD2. The V gene's germline CDR1 is SEHNR and CDR2 FQNEAQ (reference sequence). The CDR3 is 20 amino acids. Trimming cost V 5 bases and J 2 bases; bases outside gene matches: 18. Written as DNA, the CDR3 is TGTGCCAGCAGCCGACTGACTAGCGGGGCCACACCTCGCAACACAGATACGCAGTATTTT. Its translation: CASSRLTSGATPRNTDTQYF. Full variable domain (missing parts from reference TRBV7-9 and TRBJ2-3): DTGVSQNPRHKITKRGQNVTFRCDPISEHNRLYWYRQTLGQGPEFLTYFQNEAQLEKSRLLSDRFSAERPKGSFSTLEIQRTEQGDSAMYLCASSRLTSGATPRNTDTQYFGPGTRLTVL.

The J gene is TRBJ2-6, the V gene TRBV5-1; D uncertain. The CDR3 extends over 19 amino acids. V lost 4 bases and J 0 bases, leaving 20 bases between the germline ends. Germline-derived CDR1 and CDR2 are SGHRS and YFSETQ. The CDR3 sequence is CASSHLIEAETSGANVLTF. In DNA, the CDR3 is TGCGCCAGCAGCCACCTAATTGAAGCCGAAACCTCTGGGGCCAACGTCCTGACTTTC.

This clonotype occurred a few times. The chain combines TRBV7-6 with TRBJ1-1; a possible D gene is TRBD1 (6 bases). Germline CDR1 is SGHVS and CDR2 is FNYEAQ. The CDR3 extends over 15 amino acids. V was trimmed by 5 bases and J by 2 bases, leaving 15 bases between them. As DNA, the CDR3 is TGTGCCAGCAGCGCCCCGGGACACCCAAACACTGAAGCTTTCTTT. Residues: CASSAPGHPNTEAFF.

This clonotype was observed a few times. The J gene is TRBJ2-7, the V gene TRBV18; D is tentatively TRBD1 or TRBD2 (5 bases each). V lost 3 bases and J lost 7, with 10 bases in between. The CDR3 runs to 12 residues. Per germline, CDR1 KGHSH and CDR2 LQKENI. CDR3 in DNA: TGTGCCAGCTCACCTCGGGGCAGGGAGCAGTACTTC. Translating gives CASSPRGREQYF. The variable domain in full, with the rest retrieved from reference TRBV18 and TRBJ2-7, is NAGVMQNPRHLVRRRGQEARLRCSPMKGHSHVYWYRQLPEEGLKFMVYLQKENIIDESGMPKERFSAEFPKEGPSILRIQQVVRGDSAAYFCASSPRGREQYFGPGTRLTVT.

Ten or more counts support this clonotype. The chain has TRBV5-1 and TRBJ2-5; D ambiguous. Deletions cut 0 bases from V and 3 bases from J, with 6 bases between. This CDR3 has 13 residues. CDR1 is SGHRS, CDR2 YFSETQ, per germline. The CDR3 is CASSLVAEETQYF. In nucleotides, the CDR3 is TGCGCCAGCAGCTTGGTGGCAGAAGAGACCCAGTACTTC.

The CDR3 protein is CASSLRTSGGGEQFF. DNA for the CDR3: TGTGCCAGCAGCCTCCGGACTAGCGGGGGAGGCGAGCAGTTCTTC. V usage is TRBV4-2 and J usage is TRBJ2-1, with 13 bases fitting TRBD2. From germline, CDR1 is LGHNA and CDR2 YNFKEQ. V gave up 4 bases and J gave up 10 bases; unmatched junction bases: 7. This CDR3 is built from 15 residues.

This clonotype was picked up many times. V usage is TRBV7-8 and J usage is TRBJ2-1, with 10 bases that match TRBD2. Germline V gene data show CDR1 as SGHVS and CDR2 as FQNEAQ. V trimming: 1 base; J trimming: 9 bases; junction bases outside the gene matches: 6. This CDR3 is 15 amino acids long. The CDR3 DNA sequence: TGTGCCAGCAGCTTAGGTATAGCGGGGGGTGGTGAGCAGTTCTTC. This gives the protein CASSLGIAGGGEQFF.

This clonotype was detected a few times. The V gene is TRBV20-1, the J gene TRBJ1-1, with D possibly being TRBD1 (6 bases). The ends were cut back, 3 bases at V and 3 bases at J, with 11 bases in the middle. Germline-derived CDR1 and CDR2 are DFQATT and SNEGSKA (reference sequence). CDR3 length: 13 amino acids. The CDR3 sequence: CSARGNRDTEAFF. CDR3 DNA: TGCAGTGCTAGGGGCAACAGGGACACTGAAGCTTTCTTT.

The rearrangement joins TRBV20-1 to TRBJ2-7; TRBD1 aligns across 8 bases. The CDR3 spans 14 residues. Per the germline V gene, CDR1 is DFQATT and CDR2 is SNEGSKA (reference sequence). Losses at the gene ends were 2 bases for V and 4 bases for J; bases not matched to a gene: 7. The chain's CDR3 is CSARLPRTGYEQYF. The CDR3 nucleotides read TGCAGTGCTAGACTCCCCCGGACAGGGTACGAGCAGTACTTC.

This rearrangement joins TRBV6-5 to TRBJ2-5; D unclear. The length of the CDR3 is 12 residues. CDR1 is MNHEY and CDR2 is SVGAGI in the germline V gene. V was pared by 8 bases and J by 2 bases, with 9 bases between. CDR3 coding DNA: TGTGCCAGCCGCAAAGGACAAGAGACCCAGTACTTC. It encodes CASRKGQETQYF.

This clonotype was found a few times. The chain joins TRBV20-1 to TRBJ2-7; D call uncertain. The V end was cut by 4 bases, the J end by 3 bases, with 4 bases between. Germline CDR1 and CDR2: DFQATT and SNEGSKA (reference sequence). The CDR3 consists of 10 residues. The chain's CDR3 is CSANSYEQYF. The CDR3 DNA follows: TGCAGTGCTAACAGCTACGAGCAGTACTTC.

This clonotype has more than one count but fewer than ten. The chain has TRBV12-3 or TRBV12-4 and TRBJ1-6, with 12 bases that match TRBD1. CDR3 length: 16 residues. V trimming: 5 bases; J trimming: 7 bases; junction bases outside the gene matches: 6. In nucleotides, the CDR3 is TGTGCCAGCAGTCCCGGGACAGGGGGCAGGAATTCACCCCTCCACTTT. Residues: CASSPGTGGRNSPLHF.

Only a few counts were recorded for this clonotype. V and J are TRBV7-9 and TRBJ1-2, with 8 bases identical to TRBD1. The ends lost 6 bases at V and 2 bases at J; junction bases unmatched: 5. The germline V gene encodes CDR1 SEHNR and CDR2 FQNEAQ (reference sequence). The CDR3 is made up of 14 amino acids. The CDR3 spells CASSPRTGNYGYTF. CDR3 DNA sequence: TGTGCCAGCAGTCCCCGGACAGGGAACTATGGCTACACCTTC. Full variable domain (remainder filled in from reference TRBV7-9 and TRBJ1-2): DTGVSQNPRHKITKRGQNVTFRCDPISEHNRLYWYRQTLGQGPEFLTYFQNEAQLEKSRLLSDRFSAERPKGSFSTLEIQRTEQGDSAMYLCASSPRTGNYGYTFGSGTRLTVV.

This rearrangement joins TRBV2 to TRBJ1-4; D unclear. The V and J ends lost 7 bases and 17 bases respectively, with 23 bases between them. CDR3 size: 13 residues. Germline V gene sequence: CDR1 SNHLY, CDR2 FYNNEI. DNA of the CDR3: TGTGCCAGCACCACACCGCGACGGATGGAGGGTTTTTTT. Its protein product is CASTTPRRMEGFF. Full variable domain (missing parts from reference TRBV2 and TRBJ1-4): EPEVTQTPSHQVTQMGQEVILRCVPISNHLYFYWYRQILGQKVEFLVSFYNNEISEKSEIFDDQFSVERPDGSNFTLKIRSTKLEDSAMYFCASTTPRRMEGFFGSGTQLSVL.

The chain joins TRBV11-3 to TRBJ2-2; D remains unclear. CDR3 length equals 12 residues. V lost 8 bases and J 6 bases, leaving 10 bases between the germline ends. Germline CDR1 reads SGHNT; CDR2 reads YENEEA. In nucleotides, the CDR3 is TGTGCCAGCCGGCGGCTCCCCGGGGAGCTGTTTTTT. This gives the protein CASRRLPGELFF. The variable domain in full, with the rest retrieved from reference TRBV11-3 and TRBJ2-2, is EAGVVQSPRYKIIEKKQPVAFWCNPISGHNTLYWYLQNLGQGPELLIRYENEEAVDDSQLPKDRFSAERLKGVDSTLKIQPAELGDSAVYLCASRRLPGELFFGEGSRLTVL.

The sample holds a few counts of this clonotype. This chain joins TRBV11-2 and TRBJ2-1; 9 positions agree with TRBD1. This CDR3 is built from 16 residues. Losses at the gene ends were 4 bases for V and 1 base for J; bases not matched to a gene: 5. From germline, CDR1 is SGHAT and CDR2 FQNNGV. Written as DNA, the CDR3 is TGTGCCAGCAGCTCTCGACAGGGGGGTTCCTACAATGAGCAGTTCTTC. Protein: CASSSRQGGSYNEQFF.

The table lists this clonotype with a few counts. This chain links TRBV5-1 with TRBJ1-3; 9 bases are shared with TRBD1. V gave up 0 bases and J gave up 4 bases; unmatched junction bases: 5. Germline lookup yields CDR1 SGHRS and CDR2 YFSETQ. This CDR3 has 16 amino acids. The CDR3 sequence is CASSLAGTGYGNTIYF. The CDR3 bases are TGCGCCAGCAGCTTGGCCGGGACAGGGTACGGAAACACCATATATTTT.

This chain uses TRBV2 with TRBJ1-2; no clear D gene. The CDR3 contains 14 residues. Trimming shortened V by 1 base and J by 4 bases, and 10 bases separated the two germline ends. Per germline, CDR1 SNHLY and CDR2 FYNNEI. CDR3 in DNA: TGTGCCAGCAGTGAAGATCTCAGGAGCTATGGCTACACCTTC. It codes for CASSEDLRSYGYTF.

A few counts support this clonotype. This chain joins TRBV12-3 or TRBV12-4 and TRBJ2-1; 11 bases map to TRBD2. The CDR3 consists of 15 residues. V shed 8 bases, J shed 7 bases, and the junction held 10 bases outside the gene matches. The CDR3 DNA sequence: TGTGCCAGCTATAGCGGGAGGGGTTTAGGAAATGAGCAGTTCTTC. Amino acids: CASYSGRGLGNEQFF.

This clonotype was found once. The V gene is TRBV12-3 or TRBV12-4, the J gene TRBJ2-7; D may be TRBD1 (5 bases). The CDR3 has 16 residues. V lost 2 bases and J 2 bases, leaving 16 bases between the germline ends. The CDR3 is CASSLIGAGLAYEQYF. CDR3 coding DNA: TGTGCCAGCAGTTTAATAGGGGCAGGGCTGGCCTACGAGCAGTACTTC.

CDR3 nucleotides: TGTGCCAGCATCTCCGCCAGGGAATATGGGGATGAGCAGTTCTTC. Translating it yields CASISAREYGDEQFF. The chain is built from TRBV11-2 and TRBJ2-1, with a weak D call TRBD1 (5 bases). Germline V gene data show CDR1 as SGHAT and CDR2 as FQNNGV. The CDR3 length is 15 residues. V lost 7 bases, J lost 8 bases, and 21 bases lay in between.

The chain carries TRBV9 and TRBJ2-3; D not certain. The germline V gene has CDR1 SGDLS and CDR2 YYNGEE. The CDR3 spans 13 residues. V was trimmed by 0 bases and J by 4 bases, leaving 6 bases between them. The CDR3: CASSVGGADTQYF. The CDR3 nucleotides are TGTGCCAGCAGCGTAGGAGGAGCAGATACGCAGTATTTT. Together with reference TRBV9 and TRBJ2-3, the CDR3 gives the full variable domain: DSGVTQTPKHLITATGQRVTLRCSPRSGDLSVYWYQQSLDQGLQFLIQYYNGEERAKGNILERFSAQQFPDLHSELNLSSLELGDSALYFCASSVGGADTQYFGPGTRLTVL.

This clonotype was seen a few times. The rearrangement links TRBV13 to TRBJ2-1; 9 bases match TRBD1. CDR1 is PRHDT, CDR2 FYEKMQ, per germline (reference sequence). The CDR3 runs 15 residues. V dropped 5 bases and J dropped 1; count of bases not matched to a gene: 3. This CDR3 reads CASSRGQGSYNEQFF. CDR3 nucleotide sequence: TGTGCCAGCAGCCGCGGACAGGGGTCCTACAATGAGCAGTTCTTC.

This rearrangement joins TRBV7-2 to TRBJ2-7; 7 positions agree with TRBD2. V shed 2 bases, J shed 0 bases, and the junction held 10 bases outside the gene matches. Germline CDR1 reads SGHTA; CDR2 reads FQGNSA. The CDR3 has 17 residues. This chain's CDR3 is CASSLYGGDYPSYEQYF. CDR3 nucleotides: TGTGCCAGCAGCTTATACGGTGGGGACTACCCCTCCTACGAGCAGTACTTC.

This clonotype was observed a few times. The chain employs TRBV7-9 and TRBJ2-7; 8 positions match TRBD1. Per germline, CDR1 SEHNR and CDR2 FQNEAQ (reference sequence). J lost 4 bases, V lost 5 bases, and 10 bases had no gene match. This CDR3 comprises 15 residues. CDR3 in DNA: TGTGCCAGCAGCCCTACTGACAGGGGTCCTTACGAGCAGTACTTC. Its protein product is CASSPTDRGPYEQYF.

This clonotype was counted a few times. The V call is TRBV6-5, the J call TRBJ2-6; D uncertain. From germline, CDR1 is MNHEY and CDR2 SVGAGI. This CDR3 is 18 amino acids long. Trimming removed 0 bases at V and 0 bases at J, with 12 bases between. The CDR3 protein is CASSYSKGQNSGANVLTF. In nucleotides, the CDR3 is TGTGCCAGCAGTTACTCGAAAGGGCAGAACTCTGGGGCCAACGTCCTGACTTTC.